The T cell receptor beta chain described here comes from a study of T-cell reconstitution after alpha-beta-depleted transplantation in children. This clonotype showed up just a few times. Unique molecular identifiers were incorporated during preparation of the TCRbeta library. A single record per CDR3 protein comes from TCRdb applying MiXCR to the PCR reads. The sample lists about 610,000 distinct CDR3 sequences, about 10% occurring once. V gave up 3 bases and J gave up 0 bases, with 12 bases separating them. The CDR3 is 16 amino acids. Germline loops: CDR1 LGHNA, CDR2 YNFKEQ. The receptor was isolated from a human donor who donated a stem cell graft to a child with acute myeloid leukemia. The rearrangement uses TRBV4-2 and TRBJ1-3; no reliable D call. Sequences were derived from PBMCs from the stem cell graft donor, sampled from the stem cell graft. The CDR3 reads CASSHPSRNSGNTIYF. The CDR3 coding sequence is TGTGCCAGCAGCCATCCATCCAGGAACTCTGGAAACACCATATATTTT.